Listed below are T cell receptor gamma chains from one sample, sequenced in a study of intestinal T cells in coeliac disease. TCRdb fed the multiplex PCR reads into CATT to redo clone calling. The table shows just under 600 gamma-chain clones, with 51% occurring only once. Sequenced input: a duodenal biopsy. The source is a human donor with celiac disease. Both conserved end residues are part of each CDR3. Fields, in order: J gene, V gene, CDR3 protein.

TRGJ1/TRGJ2 | TRGV9 | CALWEVLFCYKKLF
TRGJ1/TRGJ2 | TRGV8 | CATPIKKLF
TRGJP2 | TRGV8 | CATWENGAVVGSDWIKTF
TRGJ1/TRGJ2 | TRGV4 | CATWDVSHQGKKLF
TRGJ1/TRGJ2 | TRGV8 | CATWDKGGLYKKLF
TRGJ1/TRGJ2 | TRGV4 | CATYYKKLF
TRGJ1/TRGJ2 | TRGV8 | CATWDSNYYKKLF
TRGJP2 | TRGV2 | CATWNGKMGGELDWIKTF
TRGJP2 | TRGV5 | CATWDSSPSSDWIKTF
TRGJP2 | TRGV2 | CADLGRVGGCHWIKTF
TRGJ1/TRGJ2 | TRGV3 | CATWASGDYKKLF
TRGJ1/TRGJ2 | TRGV3 | CATGTGRGYKKLF
TRGJP2 | TRGV9 | CALWGAVGSKTF
TRGJ1/TRGJ2 | TRGV3 | CATWDRPTNYYKKLF
TRGJP1 | TRGV10 | CAAWGFRPGWFKIF
TRGJ1/TRGJ2 | TRGV9 | CALWEVHRGYKKLF
TRGJP2 | TRGV11 | CACWTPLDWIKTF
TRGJ1/TRGJ2 | TRGV2 | CATWDGPPDKKLF
TRGJ1/TRGJ2 | TRGV10 | CAASILGGNYYKKLF
TRGJP2 | TRGV2 | CATWNGKVGGRLDWIKTF
TRGJP1 | TRGV3 | CADLDTTGWFKIF
TRGJP1 | TRGV10 | CAAWTFRTTGWFKIF
TRGJP1 | TRGV2 | CATWDGLGGTTGWFKIF
TRGJP1 | TRGV10 | CAAWGGGYTTGWFKIF
TRGJP1 | TRGV2 | CATWDAWFKIF
TRGJ1/TRGJ2 | TRGV2 | CATWGRGRDYKKLF
TRGJ1/TRGJ2 | TRGV3 | CATWDSHQYLF
TRGJP2 | TRGV9 | CALSPLSWIKTF
TRGJ1/TRGJ2 | TRGV10 | CAAWDYSPSGYTF
TRGJ1/TRGJ2 | TRGV4 | CANLGAERLKIRKLF
TRGJ1/TRGJ2 | TRGV10 | CAAWGLAPTPHRKLF
TRGJ1/TRGJ2 | TRGV3 | CATWDRQGFFYKKLF
TRGJ1/TRGJ2 | TRGV2 | CATWDGTRRSIRKLF
TRGJ1/TRGJ2 | TRGV3 | CATYTDKKLF
TRGJP1 | TRGV5P | CATWGKGPGWFKIF
TRGJ1/TRGJ2 | TRGV2 | CATWGRGDYYKKLF
TRGJP2 | TRGV2 | CATWDLTSDWIKTF